This entry lists 17 T cell receptor beta chains sequenced from one sample in a study of technical replicates of blood from several donors. Only in-frame clones appear in the TCRdb table, and some are missing; sequencing was by immunoSEQ multiplex PCR. The data hold approximately 58,000 clones, with 70% to 90% observed a single time. Source material: PBMCs. The receptor set was obtained from a human donor in good health. Some clones in this sample may be carry-over from other donors' samples.

The chain carries TRBV7-2 and TRBJ1-5; 7 bases align to TRBD1. V gave up 5 bases and J gave up 5 bases; unmatched junction bases: 3. Germline CDR1 is SGHTA and CDR2 is FQGNSA. This CDR3 has 13 residues. CDR3 DNA: TGTGCCAGCAGCCCCGACAGGGATCAGCCCCAGCATTTT. Translated, it gives CASSPDRDQPQHF.

The chain links TRBV5-1 to TRBJ2-1, with TRBD2 matching 11 bases. The J segment lost 5 bases and the V segment lost 4 bases, leaving 8 bases of the junction unmatched. The CDR3 runs 16 residues. Germline V lookup: CDR1 SGHRS, CDR2 YFSETQ. Here the CDR3 reads CASSLSLAGANNEQFF. The CDR3 DNA sequence: TGCGCCAGCAGCCTATCACTAGCGGGAGCTAACAATGAGCAGTTCTTC.

This clone showed up just a few times. The rearrangement uses TRBV12-5 and TRBJ1-1, with D unclear. The length of the CDR3 is 13 residues. Germline V gene data show CDR1 as LGHNT and CDR2 as FRNRAP. V was pared by 2 bases and J by 7 bases, with 11 bases between. The CDR3 loop reads CASGLFGEVEAFF. DNA for the CDR3: TGTGCTAGTGGTTTGTTCGGAGAAGTTGAAGCTTTCTTT.

The chain uses TRBV11-2 and TRBJ2-1; 9 bases match TRBD1. J gave up 7 bases and V 5 bases, and 3 bases lay outside the gene matches. The CDR3 is 13 amino acids. CDR1 is SGHAT, CDR2 FQNNGV, per germline. The CDR3 region has the DNA TGTGCCAGCAGCCGGGACAGGGATAATGAGCAGTTCTTC. Protein: CASSRDRDNEQFF.

The V gene is TRBV12-5, the J gene TRBJ2-7; TRBD1 agrees at 7 bases. The CDR3 runs 13 residues. V gave up 3 bases and J gave up 6 bases; unmatched junction bases: 5. From germline, CDR1 is LGHNT and CDR2 FRNRAP. In DNA, the CDR3 is TGTGCTAGTGGTTTCCGCACAGGGGCCGAGCAGTACTTC. Translation: CASGFRTGAEQYF.

This clone was picked up one time. This chain connects TRBV5-6 to TRBJ1-6; D possibly corresponds to TRBD1 (5 bases). Trimming cost V 1 base and J 7 bases, with 12 bases left between them. Germline V gene lookup returns CDR1 SGHDT and CDR2 YYEEEE. The CDR3 is made up of 15 amino acids. The CDR3, as DNA: TGTGCCAGCAGCTTGTGGTCAGGGAACAATTCACCCCTCCACTTT. Protein sequence: CASSLWSGNNSPLHF.

V gene TRBV7-9 combines with J gene TRBJ1-4, with D possibly matching TRBD1 (6 bases). Per germline, CDR1 SEHNR and CDR2 FQNEAQ (reference sequence). This CDR3 spans 15 amino acids. Trimming shortened V by 4 bases and J by 5 bases, and 14 bases separated the two germline ends. The CDR3 DNA sequence: TGTGCCAGCAGCTCCGGACAGTACGGGAATGAAAAACTGTTTTTT. Protein: CASSSGQYGNEKLFF.

This clone was detected only once. The rearrangement joins TRBV18 to TRBJ1-6; D gene uncertain. CDR3 length: 16 residues. V was pared by 8 bases and J by 4 bases, with 18 bases between. The germline V gene has CDR1 KGHSH and CDR2 LQKENI. The CDR3 reads CASPYNPHRYNSPLHF. In nucleotides, the CDR3 is TGTGCCAGCCCCTATAACCCTCATAGATATAATTCACCCCTCCACTTT.

This clone was seen only a few times. The genes are TRBV4-1 and TRBJ2-2; D is perhaps TRBD2 (6 bases). The CDR3 covers 14 residues. V lost 1 base to trimming and J lost 6 bases, with 9 bases between them. The germline gives CDR1 MGHRA, CDR2 YSYEKL. The CDR3 loop is CASSQARLAGELFF. In DNA, the CDR3 is TGCGCCAGCAGCCAAGCACGACTAGCCGGGGAGCTGTTTTTT.

This chain connects TRBV7-2 to TRBJ2-7, with TRBD2 matching 7 bases. CDR1 is SGHTA and CDR2 is FQGNSA in the germline V gene. This CDR3 region has 17 residues. J gave up 1 base and V 0 bases, and 9 bases lay outside the gene matches. In DNA form, the CDR3 reads TGTGCCAGCAGCTTAGCGGGTCGAGGACTAGGGTCCTACGAGCAGTACTTC. Protein sequence: CASSLAGRGLGSYEQYF.

V gene TRBV5-6 combines with J gene TRBJ2-7; D unclear. The CDR3 is 13 amino acids. Germline CDR1 SGHDT, CDR2 YYEEEE. Trimming removed 0 bases at V and 5 bases at J, with 9 bases between. Here the CDR3 DNA reads TGTGCCAGCAGCTTGGGGAGTAACAACGAGCAGTACTTC. Its translation: CASSLGSNNEQYF.

The chain combines TRBV4-3 with TRBJ1-4, with D perhaps matching TRBD1 (6 bases). CDR1 is LGHNA, CDR2 YSLEER, per germline. The length of the CDR3 is 16 residues. The V and J ends lost 4 bases and 3 bases respectively, with 15 bases between them. CDR3 loop: CASSPRGDRANEKLFF. Written as DNA, the CDR3 is TGCGCCAGCAGCCCCAGGGGAGATAGGGCTAATGAAAAACTGTTTTTT.

The chain carries TRBV4-2 and TRBJ2-7, with TRBD1 as a possible D gene (6 bases). The CDR3 covers 14 residues. Germline CDR1 LGHNA, CDR2 YNFKEQ. Trimming shortened V by 4 bases and J by 6 bases, and 16 bases separated the two germline ends. The CDR3 sequence: CASSPNRVGGEQYF. CDR3 DNA: TGTGCCAGCAGCCCGAACAGGGTCGGAGGCGAGCAGTACTTC.

In this sample, this clone turned up once. The chain joins TRBV28 to TRBJ1-2, with 7 positions matching TRBD1. The CDR3 has 17 residues. The germline V gene has CDR1 MDHEN and CDR2 SYDVKM. V trimming: 6 bases; J trimming: 1 base; junction bases outside the gene matches: 14. CDR3 sequence: CASRSPTGVILNYGYTF. As DNA, the CDR3 is TGTGCCAGCAGATCTCCTACAGGGGTGATACTTAACTATGGCTACACCTTC.

The chain has TRBV19 and TRBJ2-2, with D uncertain. Germline lookup yields CDR1 LNHDA and CDR2 SQIVND (reference sequence). The CDR3 is 14 amino acids. Trimming pared 5 bases from V and 4 bases from J, leaving 11 bases between. CDR3 residues: CASSGRTGTGELFF. As DNA, the CDR3 is TGTGCCAGTAGTGGTAGAACGGGCACCGGGGAGCTGTTTTTT.

V and J are TRBV5-1 and TRBJ1-5; 10 bases match TRBD1. Germline CDR1 SGHRS, CDR2 YFSETQ. CDR3 length: 14 residues. Trimming took 4 bases from V and 11 from J; bases not matched to a gene: 9. The CDR3 DNA is TGCGCCAGCAGCCCGGGACAGGGGATTGGAACCCAGCATTTT. Translation: CASSPGQGIGTQHF.

This chain connects TRBV19 to TRBJ1-1, with 7 bases lining up with TRBD1. Per germline, CDR1 LNHDA and CDR2 SQIVND (reference sequence). The CDR3 consists of 15 residues. J lost 3 bases, V lost 6 bases, and 10 bases had no gene match. CDR3 residues: CASSEHDRADTEAFF. CDR3 DNA: TGTGCCAGTAGCGAACATGACAGGGCGGACACTGAAGCTTTCTTT.